Following are 22 T cell receptor beta chains from one sample sequenced in a study of OX40 agonist ivuxolimab in advanced cancers. Repertoires were generated with immunoSEQ multiplex PCR, while TCRdb's copy carries only in-frame clones and drops some. The sample includes under 85,000 clones, about 93% of them seen just once. The material was CD4+ or CD8+ T cells sorted from blood, obtained in a trial of the OX40 agonist ivuxolimab. The receptors shown here come from an adult with an advanced solid tumor such as melanoma, head and neck, liver or kidney cancer.

The chain links TRBV30 to TRBJ1-4, with D unresolved. V lost 2 bases to trimming and J lost 6 bases, with 10 bases between them. Germline CDR1 GTSNPN, CDR2 SVGIG (reference sequence). The CDR3 spans 13 residues. The CDR3 nucleotides are TGTGCCTGGAGTTTGGGAGTTGATGAAAAACTGTTTTTT. It yields the protein CAWSLGVDEKLFF.

This clone was detected only a few times. The genes are TRBV28 and TRBJ1-6; D is ambiguous. V was trimmed by 4 bases and J by 9 bases, leaving 10 bases between them. CDR3 size: 13 residues. In germline, CDR1 is MDHEN, CDR2 SYDVKM. The CDR3 DNA is TGTGCCAGCAGTTCTATAGCGGCTTCACCCCTCCACTTT. Its translation: CASSSIAASPLHF.

V is TRBV5-1 and J is TRBJ1-1; D remains ambiguous. The CDR3 totals 13 residues. Trimming pared 8 bases from V and 4 bases from J, leaving 15 bases between. From germline, CDR1 is SGHRS and CDR2 YFSETQ. CDR3 DNA: TGCGCCAGTCAAGTCAAGGGTGGCACTGAAGCTTTCTTT. Its translation is CASQVKGGTEAFF.

In its sample, this clone was seen a few times. CDR3 coding DNA: TGCGCCAGCAGCTTGGGAGGGACAGGGGGCGTTTATTCACCCCTCCACTTT. This sequence encodes CASSLGGTGGVYSPLHF. This chain connects TRBV5-1 to TRBJ1-6, with 12 bases lining up with TRBD1. The germline V gene has CDR1 SGHRS and CDR2 YFSETQ. V trimming: 0 bases; J trimming: 8 bases; junction bases outside the gene matches: 6. The CDR3 extends over 17 amino acids.

V usage is TRBV27 and J usage is TRBJ2-7, with a tentative D call TRBD1 (6 bases). Trimming cost V 3 bases and J 2 bases, with 14 bases left between them. Germline assignment: CDR1 MNHEY and CDR2 SMNVEV (reference sequence). CDR3 size: 15 residues. CDR3 nucleotide sequence: TGTGCCAGCAGTTTCGAGAGACAGGTACCCTACGAGCAGTACTTC. Amino acid sequence: CASSFERQVPYEQYF.

The chain uses TRBV2 and TRBJ1-4, with 11 bases fitting TRBD1. Germline assignment: CDR1 SNHLY and CDR2 FYNNEI. Trimming took 7 bases from V and 8 from J; bases not matched to a gene: 9. The CDR3 is made up of 15 amino acids. In DNA form, the CDR3 reads TGTGCCAGCACCCACGGACAGGGGGCGCGAGAAAAACTGTTTTTT. Residues: CASTHGQGAREKLFF.

The genes are TRBV5-6 and TRBJ2-3; D ambiguous. Trimming cost V 4 bases and J 4 bases, with 7 bases left between them. Per germline, CDR1 SGHDT and CDR2 YYEEEE. There are 12 residues in the CDR3. CDR3 loop: CASSPNADTQYF. DNA for the CDR3: TGTGCCAGCAGCCCTAATGCAGATACGCAGTATTTT.

The V gene is TRBV2, the J gene TRBJ1-1; TRBD1 might be the D (5 bases). The ends were cut back, 5 bases at V and 6 bases at J, with 13 bases in the middle. This CDR3 has 13 residues. Per germline, CDR1 SNHLY and CDR2 FYNNEI. The CDR3 sequence is CASSSGTPSEAFF. The CDR3 DNA reads as TGTGCCAGCAGTTCCGGGACCCCCTCTGAAGCTTTCTTT.

V is TRBV5-1 and J is TRBJ2-5; TRBD2 agrees at 8 bases. The CDR3 spans 14 residues. Germline CDR1 and CDR2: SGHRS and YFSETQ. The trim removed 4 bases at V and 2 bases at J, leaving 4 bases unmatched. The CDR3: CASSPGGQQETQYF. CDR3 bases: TGCGCCAGCAGCCCGGGAGGGCAACAAGAGACCCAGTACTTC. The complete variable domain, with remaining parts taken from reference TRBV5-1 and TRBJ2-5, reads KAGVTQTPRYLIKTRGQQVTLSCSPISGHRSVSWYQQTPGQGLQFLFEYFSETQRNKGNFPGRFSGRQFSNSRSEMNVSTLELGDSALYLCASSPGGQQETQYFGPGTRLLVL.

The chain uses TRBV14 and TRBJ2-2, with 7 bases that match TRBD2. Per the germline V gene, CDR1 is SGHDN and CDR2 is FVKESK. The CDR3 contains 17 residues. The trim removed 0 bases at V and 5 bases at J, leaving 9 bases unmatched. The CDR3 reads CASSQDLRTRGTGELFF. The CDR3 DNA is TGTGCCAGCAGCCAAGATCTCCGGACTAGAGGGACCGGGGAGCTGTTTTTT. Full variable domain (rest looked up from reference TRBV14 and TRBJ2-2): EAGVTQFPSHSVIEKGQTVTLRCDPISGHDNLYWYRRVMGKEIKFLLHFVKESKQDESGMPNNRFLAERTGGTYSTLKVQPAELEDSGVYFCASSQDLRTRGTGELFFGEGSRLTVL.

The chain employs TRBV7-2 and TRBJ1-1, with no clear D. CDR1 and CDR2 from the germline V gene are SGHTA and FQGNSA. The V end was cut by 1 base, the J end by 4 bases, with 4 bases between. This CDR3 contains 12 residues. CDR3 sequence (DNA): TGTGCCAGCAGCTTAGACTTCACTGAAGCTTTCTTT. It encodes CASSLDFTEAFF.

This clone was seen just once. The CDR3 spells CASSEATGRGTDTQYF. The CDR3 DNA reads TGTGCCAGCAGTGAAGCGACAGGGAGGGGCACAGATACGCAGTATTTT. This chain uses TRBV6-1 with TRBJ2-3; D assignment may be TRBD1 or TRBD2 (7 bases each). This CDR3 contains 16 residues. The germline V gene encodes CDR1 MNHNS and CDR2 SASEGT. Trimming took 0 bases from V and 1 from J, leaving 11 bases between them.

CDR3: CASSQLRGSDTQYF. The CDR3 region has the DNA TGCGCCAGCAGCCAACTTCGGGGATCAGATACGCAGTATTTT. The chain couples TRBV4-1 to TRBJ2-3, with D possibly TRBD2 on 5 matching bases. V was cut by 2 bases and J by 4 bases, with 10 bases left in between. There are 14 residues in the CDR3. Per germline, CDR1 MGHRA and CDR2 YSYEKL.

The CDR3 DNA is TGTGCCAGCAGCCTGGGGGGGGTAAGCAATCAGCCCCAGCATTTT. Translation: CASSLGGVSNQPQHF. V gene TRBV27 combines with J gene TRBJ1-5; D may be TRBD1 (5 bases). V was cut by 6 bases and J by 1 base, with 13 bases left in between. The CDR3 sequence is 15 residues long. CDR1 and CDR2 from the germline V gene are MNHEY and SMNVEV (reference sequence).

This sequence joins TRBV19 and TRBJ2-7; no clear D. V shed 9 bases and J shed 4 bases, with 13 bases lying between them. The CDR3 is 12 residues long. Germline-derived CDR1 and CDR2 are LNHDA and SQIVND (reference sequence). The CDR3 is CASSTPEYEQYF. The CDR3 bases are TGTGCCAGCTCCACCCCAGAGTACGAGCAGTACTTC.

This chain uses TRBV2 with TRBJ2-6; D may be TRBD1 (5 bases). The length of the CDR3 is 15 residues. Trimming left V 6 bases short and J 0 bases short, with 9 bases between. CDR1 and CDR2 (germline): SNHLY, FYNNEI. This CDR3 is CASRSRVSGANVLTF. The CDR3 DNA reads TGTGCCAGCAGATCCAGGGTCTCTGGGGCCAACGTCCTGACTTTC.

The chain combines TRBV9 with TRBJ1-1; 8 bases map to TRBD1. Trimming took 1 base from V and 0 from J; bases not matched to a gene: 8. The CDR3 loop spans 17 amino acids. The germline V gene encodes CDR1 SGDLS and CDR2 YYNGEE. CDR3 residues: CASSVSPLRGLNTEAFF. The DNA for the CDR3 is TGTGCCAGCAGCGTATCTCCCCTCAGGGGGCTGAACACTGAAGCTTTCTTT. The variable domain in full, with the rest retrieved from reference TRBV9 and TRBJ1-1, is DSGVTQTPKHLITATGQRVTLRCSPRSGDLSVYWYQQSLDQGLQFLIQYYNGEERAKGNILERFSAQQFPDLHSELNLSSLELGDSALYFCASSVSPLRGLNTEAFFGQGTRLTVV.

The chain recombines TRBV27 with TRBJ1-1, with TRBD1 identical over 11 bases. The trim removed 8 bases at V and 4 bases at J, leaving 9 bases unmatched. The germline gives CDR1 MNHEY, CDR2 SMNVEV (reference sequence). The CDR3 runs 15 residues. This CDR3 is CASGLGQGDGTEAFF. The CDR3 nucleotides read TGTGCCAGCGGACTGGGACAGGGGGACGGCACTGAAGCTTTCTTT.

The chain carries TRBV5-1 and TRBJ2-1; 11 bases line up with TRBD2. This CDR3 is 16 amino acids long. V gave up 4 bases and J gave up 5 bases; unmatched junction bases: 8. Germline values: CDR1 SGHRS, CDR2 YFSETQ. The DNA for the CDR3 is TGCGCCAGCAGCGACCGTAGCGGGAGGGCTAACAATGAGCAGTTCTTC. Its protein is CASSDRSGRANNEQFF.

This clone was seen a few times. The chain uses TRBV10-1 and TRBJ1-5; unclear D gene. V lost 2 bases and J 9 bases, leaving 11 bases between the germline ends. This CDR3 has 13 amino acids. CDR1 is WNHNN and CDR2 is SYGVQD in the germline V gene (reference sequence). This CDR3 reads CASSEAPSGPQHF. DNA of the CDR3: TGCGCCAGCAGTGAGGCACCCTCGGGGCCCCAGCATTTT.

Here the CDR3 DNA reads TGTGCCTCGTTCCTAGACAATGAGCAGTTCTTC. This codes for CASFLDNEQFF. The genes are TRBV30 and TRBJ2-1, with no clear D. This CDR3 spans 11 amino acids. The germline V gene has CDR1 GTSNPN and CDR2 SVGIG (reference sequence). With 7 bases removed from V and 5 bases from J, the gap between germline ends came to 9 bases.

The rearrangement uses TRBV11-2 and TRBJ1-2, with D hard to call. V dropped 3 bases and J dropped 8 bases, with 13 bases sitting between them. This CDR3 is 13 amino acids long. The V gene's germline CDR1 is SGHAT and CDR2 FQNNGV. The CDR3 protein is CASSFWQDVGYTF. As DNA, the CDR3 is TGTGCCAGCAGCTTCTGGCAGGATGTCGGCTACACCTTC. The whole variable domain, remainder taken from reference TRBV11-2 and TRBJ1-2, is EAGVAQSPRYKIIEKRQSVAFWCNPISGHATLYWYQQILGQGPKLLIQFQNNGVVDDSQLPKDRFSAERLKGVDSTLKIQPAKLEDSAVYLCASSFWQDVGYTFGSGTRLTVV.